A single sample is the source of the 14 T cell receptor beta chains below, sequenced in a study of blood T cell repertoires in COVID-19. Assay used: immunoSEQ multiplex PCR; TCRdb lists only in-frame clones, some missing. The data contain 300,000 to 450,000 clones, 88% of them singletons. The specimen sequenced was PBMCs or T cells enriched from blood (not recorded which). The receptors here all came from a woman aged 30 to 39 who had been exposed to COVID-19.

The CDR3, as DNA: TGTGCCAGCAGTTACCAGCTCTTTCTAGGCTCTGGGGCCAACGTCCTGACTTTC. It is translated as CASSYQLFLGSGANVLTF. This chain links TRBV6-2 or TRBV6-3 with TRBJ2-6; D not certain. The germline V gene has CDR1 MNHEY and CDR2 SVGEGT. V was trimmed by 2 bases and J by 0 bases, leaving 14 bases between them. CDR3 size: 18 residues.

The chain recombines TRBV5-4 with TRBJ2-3; D is undetermined. Germline values: CDR1 SGHNT, CDR2 YYREEE (reference sequence). There are 15 residues in the CDR3. Trimming took 1 base from V and 2 from J, leaving 11 bases between them. CDR3 DNA sequence: TGTGCCAGCAGCTTGCTGACGGGTAACACAGATACGCAGTATTTT. It yields the protein CASSLLTGNTDTQYF. The whole variable domain, remainder taken from reference TRBV5-4 and TRBJ2-3, is ETGVTQSPTHLIKTRGQQVTLRCSSQSGHNTVSWYQQALGQGPQFIFQYYREEENGRGNFPPRFSGLQFPNYSSELNVNALELDDSALYLCASSLLTGNTDTQYFGPGTRLTVL.

This chain uses TRBV28 with TRBJ2-1; the D gene is possibly TRBD2 (6 bases). V gave up 6 bases and J gave up 4 bases, with 10 bases separating them. The CDR3 runs to 13 residues. Germline V gives CDR1 MDHEN, CDR2 SYDVKM. CDR3 nucleotides: TGTGCCAGCAGGCGGGATGCGTACAATGAGCAGTTCTTC. It translates to CASRRDAYNEQFF.

This sequence joins TRBV19 and TRBJ2-7; 8 positions match TRBD1. The CDR3 totals 17 residues. Germline CDR1 is LNHDA and CDR2 is SQIVND (reference sequence). V lost 3 bases, J lost 3 bases, and 13 bases stayed unmatched. CDR3 amino acids: CASSIGRGPRLLYEQYF. DNA of the CDR3: TGTGCCAGTAGTATCGGCAGGGGGCCTAGACTACTCTACGAGCAGTACTTC.

This clone was seen just once. The chain has TRBV4-1 and TRBJ2-7, with 7 bases matching TRBD2. After removal of 4 bases from V and 6 bases from J, the junction contained 12 bases not matched to a gene. Germline CDR1 is MGHRA and CDR2 is YSYEKL. The CDR3 length is 15 residues. The CDR3 DNA follows: TGCGCCAGCAGCCCAAGAGAGCTAGCGGTGGGCGAGCAGTACTTC. Amino acids: CASSPRELAVGEQYF.

The chain carries TRBV12-3 or TRBV12-4 and TRBJ2-1, with D hard to call. The CDR3 contains 12 residues. The V end lost 8 bases, the J end lost 6 bases, and 11 bases lay between the germline ends. This CDR3 reads CASVAGPNEQFF. CDR3 nucleotide sequence: TGTGCCAGCGTGGCAGGCCCCAATGAGCAGTTCTTC.

The chain joins TRBV5-1 to TRBJ1-1; no definite D call. The CDR3 has 14 residues. CDR1 SGHRS and CDR2 YFSETQ come from the germline V gene. V dropped 4 bases and J dropped 4 bases, with 14 bases sitting between them. The CDR3 region has the DNA TGCGCCAGCAGCCACGCTCCAGTTGGCACTGAAGCTTTCTTT. This gives the protein CASSHAPVGTEAFF.

V gene TRBV29-1 combines with J gene TRBJ2-1; D is unclear. The CDR3 spans 14 residues. Trimming cost V 6 bases and J 0 bases, with 12 bases left between them. The germline gives CDR1 SQVTM, CDR2 ANQGSEA. The CDR3 DNA follows: TGCAGCGTACCGACACGCCGCTCCTACAATGAGCAGTTCTTC. Its translation: CSVPTRRSYNEQFF.

The genes are TRBV6-5 and TRBJ2-3, with 7 bases aligning to TRBD2. The V gene's germline CDR1 is MNHEY and CDR2 SVGAGI. The CDR3 has 16 residues. The V and J ends lost 0 bases and 0 bases, in that order; junction bases with no gene match: 3. The DNA of the CDR3 is TGTGCCAGCAGTTACTCGGGGCGGGAGAGCACAGATACGCAGTATTTT. Translated, it gives CASSYSGRESTDTQYF.

V usage is TRBV7-3 and J usage is TRBJ1-2; TRBD1 aligns across 9 bases. The ends lost 5 bases at V and 5 bases at J; junction bases unmatched: 9. This CDR3 is built from 15 residues. CDR1 SGHTA and CDR2 FQGTGA come from the germline V gene. CDR3 sequence: CASSPSQGARYGYTF. The CDR3 DNA reads as TGTGCCAGCAGCCCCTCACAGGGGGCGCGTTATGGCTACACCTTC.

A note on this clone: Other DNA sequences within the sample encode an identical CDR3. The chain couples TRBV5-1 to TRBJ2-7, with D hard to call. In germline, CDR1 is SGHRS, CDR2 YFSETQ. Between the trimmed V and J ends, which lost 2 bases and 2 bases, there was a span of 8 bases. The CDR3 spans 13 residues. The CDR3 DNA follows: TGCGCCAGCAGCTTAGGCGGAACCTACGAGCAGTACTTC. Translation gives CASSLGGTYEQYF.

The chain recombines TRBV5-1 with TRBJ2-1, with a tentative D call TRBD2 (5 bases). V lost 4 bases, J lost 1 base, and 12 bases lay in between. The CDR3 sequence is 15 residues long. Germline V lookup: CDR1 SGHRS, CDR2 YFSETQ. The CDR3 nucleotides are TGCGCCAGCAGCCGGTTGGGGAGTTCCTACAATGAGCAGTTCTTC. Its translation is CASSRLGSSYNEQFF. Complete variable domain (other parts from reference TRBV5-1 and TRBJ2-1): KAGVTQTPRYLIKTRGQQVTLSCSPISGHRSVSWYQQTPGQGLQFLFEYFSETQRNKGNFPGRFSGRQFSNSRSEMNVSTLELGDSALYLCASSRLGSSYNEQFFGPGTRLTVL.

The rearrangement joins TRBV5-1 to TRBJ1-5, with TRBD1 matching over 8 bases. The V and J ends lost 0 bases and 6 bases, in that order; junction bases with no gene match: 5. The CDR3 is 15 amino acids. The germline V gene has CDR1 SGHRS and CDR2 YFSETQ. The CDR3 DNA reads TGCGCCAGCAGCTTGGATGGACAGGGTGTTCAGCCCCAGCATTTT. This gives the protein CASSLDGQGVQPQHF.

V and J are TRBV6-4 and TRBJ1-5; D perhaps matches TRBD1 (5 bases). Germline CDR1 reads MRHNA; CDR2 reads SNTAGT. The V end was cut by 1 base, the J end by 8 bases, with 24 bases between. The CDR3 totals 18 residues. DNA of the CDR3: TGTGCCAGCAGTGACTACTGGGGCTCCCGGGTACGGTTTGAGCCCCAGCATTTT. Its translation: CASSDYWGSRVRFEPQHF.